This T cell receptor (beta chain) was retrieved from a study of shared clonotypes between healthy human individuals. General observations from the study: Sorted-subset sequencing was shown by rarefaction to be incomplete despite large depth.

The CDR3 is 13 amino acids. Germline CDR1 and CDR2: SGHTA and FQGNSA. V dropped 4 bases and J dropped 10 bases, with 14 bases sitting between them. A word on this clone: What it binds is not known.

Assay execution proceeded at the deep level. The repertoire was sequenced with immunoSEQ multiplex PCR; TCRdb's copy has only in-frame clones and lacks some. This table holds 2.3 million or so clones, approximately 95% found once. The clonotype was recovered from a man younger than 30 in good health. Some clones in this sample may be carry-over from other donors' samples. Sequencing input: naive CD4+ T cells from PBMCs. The subset: CD45RA+ positively selected. The V gene is TRBV7-2, the J gene TRBJ2-1, with no clear D. DNA for the CDR3: TGTGCCAGCAGCTCCGCCTTCTTTCGCGAGCAGTTCTTC. This codes for CASSSAFFREQFF. The full variable domain, completed using reference TRBV7-2 and TRBJ2-1, is GAGVSQSPSNKVTEKGKDVELRCDPISGHTALYWYRQSLGQGLEFLIYFQGNSAPDKSGLPSDRFSAERTGGSVSTLTIQRTQQEDSAVYLCASSSAFFREQFFGPGTRLTVL.